The next 14 T cell receptor beta chains were all read from a single sample in a study of blood T cell repertoires in COVID-19. The table came from immunoSEQ multiplex PCR; TCRdb's copy has only in-frame clones and leaves some out. The table has some 530,000 clones, approximately 91% seen once. Sequencing used PBMCs or T cells enriched from blood (not recorded which). All receptors come from a woman aged 55 to 70 who had recovered from COVID-19.

This clone was seen once. The chain employs TRBV20-1 and TRBJ2-1; 8 nucleotides agree with TRBD2. This CDR3 has 15 amino acids. The J segment lost 2 bases and the V segment lost 3 bases, leaving 6 bases of the junction unmatched. Germline assignment: CDR1 DFQATT and CDR2 SNEGSKA (reference sequence). In DNA, the CDR3 is TGCAGTGCTAGTGGCAAAGCGGGGGCCTACAATGAGCAGTTCTTC. Protein product: CSASGKAGAYNEQFF.

This clone has only one observation. This rearrangement joins TRBV2 to TRBJ1-1, with D hard to call. Trimming shortened V by 6 bases and J by 0 bases, and 17 bases separated the two germline ends. The CDR3 totals 16 residues. Per germline, CDR1 SNHLY and CDR2 FYNNEI. The CDR3 bases are TGTGCCAGCAGCGACCCAACACGGGGAATGAACACTGAAGCTTTCTTT. Protein: CASSDPTRGMNTEAFF.

The V gene is TRBV28, the J gene TRBJ2-5; possibly TRBD1 for D (5 bases). There are 13 residues in the CDR3. Between the trimmed V and J ends, which lost 5 bases and 3 bases, there was a span of 10 bases. Germline V gene data show CDR1 as MDHEN and CDR2 as SYDVKM. In DNA, the CDR3 is TGTGCCAGCAGTCCGGACACAAAAGAGACCCAGTACTTC. Translating gives CASSPDTKETQYF.

This clone came up once. The chain carries TRBV4-1 and TRBJ1-1; the D gene is possibly TRBD1 (5 bases). CDR1 is MGHRA and CDR2 is YSYEKL in the germline V gene. CDR3 length equals 14 residues. The V end lost 0 bases, the J end lost 6 bases, and 11 bases lay between the germline ends. CDR3 amino acids: CASSQDPRGAEAFF. The DNA for the CDR3 is TGCGCCAGCAGCCAAGATCCTCGGGGGGCTGAAGCTTTCTTT.

The chain links TRBV2 to TRBJ2-2; D is perhaps TRBD2 (7 bases). In germline, CDR1 is SNHLY, CDR2 FYNNEI. The CDR3 runs to 15 residues. V lost 8 bases and J lost 7, with 20 bases in between. CDR3 in amino acids: CASVGAGARGGELFF. Written as DNA, the CDR3 is TGTGCCAGCGTAGGGGCGGGGGCCCGGGGCGGGGAGCTGTTTTTT.

The rearrangement uses TRBV28 and TRBJ2-5; maybe TRBD2 (5 bases). Germline V gene data show CDR1 as MDHEN and CDR2 as SYDVKM. The CDR3 loop spans 14 amino acids. V was trimmed by 5 bases and J by 3 bases, leaving 13 bases between them. The CDR3 DNA reads TGTGCCAGCAGTCTGGCGGGTAACGAAGAGACCCAGTACTTC. Protein sequence: CASSLAGNEETQYF.

The rearrangement joins TRBV18 to TRBJ2-3; TRBD2 agrees at 13 bases. The CDR3 loop spans 16 amino acids. With 2 bases clipped from V and 4 bases from J, the junction kept 3 bases outside the gene matches. Germline CDR1 KGHSH, CDR2 LQKENI. The CDR3 protein is CASSPGLAGVADTQYF. For the CDR3, the DNA is TGTGCCAGCTCACCAGGACTAGCGGGGGTGGCAGATACGCAGTATTTT.

The J gene is TRBJ2-5, the V gene TRBV3-1 (or the pseudogene TRBV3-2); TRBD2 agrees at 7 bases. V shed 3 bases and J 3 bases; nucleotides not matched to a gene: 1. Germline CDR1 is LGHDT and CDR2 is YNNKEL (reference sequence). The CDR3 is made up of 13 amino acids. The CDR3 protein is CASSHLAEETQYF. The CDR3 DNA follows: TGTGCCAGCAGCCACCTAGCGGAAGAGACCCAGTACTTC.

The CDR3 nucleotides are TGTGCCACCAGTGATACCAGGGGGCGCGGGACAGATACGCAGTATTTT. It is translated as CATSDTRGRGTDTQYF. V and J are TRBV24-1 and TRBJ2-3; TRBD1 aligns across 8 bases. V lost 3 bases to trimming and J lost 3 bases; unmatched junction nucleotides: 7. Germline V gene lookup returns CDR1 KGHDR and CDR2 SFDVKD. The CDR3 runs 16 residues.

This chain joins TRBV10-3 and TRBJ1-2, with 11 positions matching TRBD1. The trim removed 2 bases at V and 7 bases at J, leaving 9 bases unmatched. Germline V gives CDR1 ENHRY, CDR2 SYGVKD. The CDR3 length is 16 residues. The CDR3 sequence is CAISEPPGQGDFGYTF. CDR3 sequence (DNA): TGTGCCATCAGTGAGCCACCGGGACAGGGGGATTTTGGCTACACCTTC.

The V and J genes are TRBV9 and TRBJ1-1, with TRBD1 matching 7 bases. The V gene end was trimmed by 0 bases and the J gene end by 1 base; junction bases not matched to a gene: 6. Germline values: CDR1 SGDLS, CDR2 YYNGEE. The CDR3 spans 16 residues. CDR3 DNA: TGTGCCAGCAGCGTAGGTGAAGGGGGCCGGAACACTGAAGCTTTCTTT. This sequence encodes CASSVGEGGRNTEAFF. Together with reference TRBV9 and TRBJ1-1, the CDR3 gives the full variable domain: DSGVTQTPKHLITATGQRVTLRCSPRSGDLSVYWYQQSLDQGLQFLIQYYNGEERAKGNILERFSAQQFPDLHSELNLSSLELGDSALYFCASSVGEGGRNTEAFFGQGTRLTVV.

The chain employs TRBV5-5 and TRBJ1-1; TRBD1 matches at 8 bases. Germline assignment: CDR1 SGHKS and CDR2 YYEKEE (reference sequence). The junction had 6 bases not matched to a gene; V was cut back by 4 bases and J by 1 base. The CDR3 covers 15 residues. The CDR3 sequence is CASSPRGTGNTEAFF. The CDR3 DNA reads as TGTGCCAGCAGCCCCCGGGGGACAGGGAACACTGAAGCTTTCTTT.

In its sample, this clone was seen a few times. The rearrangement links TRBV20-1 to TRBJ1-1; D remains unclear. Trimming cost V 3 bases and J 5 bases, with 10 bases left between them. The V gene's germline CDR1 is DFQATT and CDR2 SNEGSKA (reference sequence). The CDR3 loop spans 12 amino acids. CDR3 DNA sequence: TGCAGTGCTAGTCAAGCGGGGACTGAAGCTTTCTTT. Its translation is CSASQAGTEAFF.

In nucleotides, the CDR3 is TGTGCCAGCAGCTCGGGGACAGGGCTCGTTGGAAACACCATATATTTT. Its translation: CASSSGTGLVGNTIYF. J is TRBJ1-3 and V is TRBV11-2; 9 nucleotides align to TRBD1. The CDR3 spans 16 residues. Trimming took 4 bases from V and 3 from J; bases not matched to a gene: 7. Germline assignment: CDR1 SGHAT and CDR2 FQNNGV.